The clone carrying this TCR beta chain has ten or more counts. Through MiXCR, TCRdb re-clonotyped the PCR reads. The sample contains 40,000 or so clones, approximately 16% of which appear only once. This sample is drawn from a study of metastatic and nonmetastatic thyroid tumors. CDR3 size: 12 residues. The V gene's germline CDR1 is SEHNR and CDR2 FQNEAQ (reference sequence). Deletions cut 4 bases from V and 8 bases from J, with 11 bases between. Every patient was untreated before thyroid surgery. The sequencing input was tumor tissue. The TCR sequence derives from a female donor with papillary thyroid cancer or a benign thyroid nodule (not recorded which). Some clones in this sample may be carry-over from other donors' samples. V usage is TRBV7-9 and J usage is TRBJ1-1; D not resolved. DNA of the CDR3: TGTGCCAGCAGCTCTGACCGGACCGAAGCTTTCTTT. Its translation: CASSSDRTEAFF.